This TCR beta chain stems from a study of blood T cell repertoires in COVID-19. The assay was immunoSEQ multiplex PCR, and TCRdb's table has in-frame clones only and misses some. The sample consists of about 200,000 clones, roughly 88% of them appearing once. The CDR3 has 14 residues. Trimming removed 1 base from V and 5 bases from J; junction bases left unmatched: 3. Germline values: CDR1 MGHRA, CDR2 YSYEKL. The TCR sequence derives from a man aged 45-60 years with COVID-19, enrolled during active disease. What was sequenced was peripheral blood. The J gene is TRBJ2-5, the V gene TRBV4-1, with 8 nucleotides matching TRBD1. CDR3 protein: CASSQAGGRETQYF. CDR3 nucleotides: TGCGCCAGCAGCCAAGCAGGGGGCAGGGAGACCCAGTACTTC.